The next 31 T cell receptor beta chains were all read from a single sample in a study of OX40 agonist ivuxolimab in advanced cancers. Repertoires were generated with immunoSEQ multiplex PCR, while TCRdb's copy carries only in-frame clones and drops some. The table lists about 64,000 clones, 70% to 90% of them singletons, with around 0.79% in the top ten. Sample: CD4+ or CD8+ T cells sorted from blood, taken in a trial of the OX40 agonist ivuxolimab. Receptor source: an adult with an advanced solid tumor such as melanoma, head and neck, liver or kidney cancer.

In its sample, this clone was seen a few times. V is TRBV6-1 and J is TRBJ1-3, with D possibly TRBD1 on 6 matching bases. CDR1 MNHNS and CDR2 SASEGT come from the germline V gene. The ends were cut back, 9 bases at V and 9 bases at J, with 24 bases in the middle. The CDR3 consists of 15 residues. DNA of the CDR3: TGTGCCAGTAATCCCCGCGGAACCCAAGGGGGCACCATATATTTT. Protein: CASNPRGTQGGTIYF.

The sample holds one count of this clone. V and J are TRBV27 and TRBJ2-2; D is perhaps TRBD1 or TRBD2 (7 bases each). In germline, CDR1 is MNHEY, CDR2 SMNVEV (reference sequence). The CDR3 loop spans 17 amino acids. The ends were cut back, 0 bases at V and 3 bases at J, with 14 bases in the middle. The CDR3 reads CASSLSPGGAHTGELFF. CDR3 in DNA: TGTGCCAGCAGTTTATCCCCAGGGGGGGCCCACACCGGGGAGCTGTTTTTT.

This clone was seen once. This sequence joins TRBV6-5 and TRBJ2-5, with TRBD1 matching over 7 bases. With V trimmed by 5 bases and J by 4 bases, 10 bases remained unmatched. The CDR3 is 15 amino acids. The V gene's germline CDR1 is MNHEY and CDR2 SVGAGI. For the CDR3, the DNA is TGTGCCAGCAGTAGCCCGGGACAGCCTATAGAGACCCAGTACTTC. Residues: CASSSPGQPIETQYF.

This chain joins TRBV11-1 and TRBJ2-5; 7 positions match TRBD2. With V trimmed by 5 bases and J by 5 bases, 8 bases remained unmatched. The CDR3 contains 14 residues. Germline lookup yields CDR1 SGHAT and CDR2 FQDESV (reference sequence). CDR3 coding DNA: TGTGCCAGCAGCCCGACCGGGAGGCAGGAGACCCAGTACTTC. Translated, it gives CASSPTGRQETQYF.

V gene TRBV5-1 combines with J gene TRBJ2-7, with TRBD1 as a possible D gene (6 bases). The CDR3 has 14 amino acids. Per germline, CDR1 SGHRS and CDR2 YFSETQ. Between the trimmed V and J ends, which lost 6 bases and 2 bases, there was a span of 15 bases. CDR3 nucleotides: TGCGCCAGCAAGACAGGCCTCGGAACCTACGAGCAGTACTTC. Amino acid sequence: CASKTGLGTYEQYF. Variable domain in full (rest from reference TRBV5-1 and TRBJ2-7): KAGVTQTPRYLIKTRGQQVTLSCSPISGHRSVSWYQQTPGQGLQFLFEYFSETQRNKGNFPGRFSGRQFSNSRSEMNVSTLELGDSALYLCASKTGLGTYEQYFGPGTRLTVT.

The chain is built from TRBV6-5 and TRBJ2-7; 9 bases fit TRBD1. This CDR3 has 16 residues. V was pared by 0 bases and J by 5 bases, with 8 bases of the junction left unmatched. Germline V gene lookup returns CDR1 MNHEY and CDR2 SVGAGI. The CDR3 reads CASSYSGTGSKHEQYF. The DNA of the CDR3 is TGTGCCAGCAGTTACTCGGGGACAGGGAGTAAGCACGAGCAGTACTTC.

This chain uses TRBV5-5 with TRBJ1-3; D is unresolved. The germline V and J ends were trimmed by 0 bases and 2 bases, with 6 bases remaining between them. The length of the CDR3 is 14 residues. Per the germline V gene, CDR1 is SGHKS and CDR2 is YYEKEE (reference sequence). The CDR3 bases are TGTGCCAGCAGCTTGGAGACGCCTGGAAACACCATATATTTT. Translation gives CASSLETPGNTIYF.

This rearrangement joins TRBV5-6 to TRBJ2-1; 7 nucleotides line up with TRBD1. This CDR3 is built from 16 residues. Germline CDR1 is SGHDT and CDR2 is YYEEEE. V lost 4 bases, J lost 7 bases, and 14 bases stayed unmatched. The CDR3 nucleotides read TGTGCCAGCAGCCCTCTGGGAGAGGGGGCTAATAATGAGCAGTTCTTC. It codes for CASSPLGEGANNEQFF.

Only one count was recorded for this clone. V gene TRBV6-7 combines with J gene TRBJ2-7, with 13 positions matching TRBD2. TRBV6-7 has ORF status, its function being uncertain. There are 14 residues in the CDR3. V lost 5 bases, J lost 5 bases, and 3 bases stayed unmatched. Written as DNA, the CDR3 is TGTGCCAGCAGTGGGACTAGCGGGAATCACGAGCAGTACTTC. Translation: CASSGTSGNHEQYF.

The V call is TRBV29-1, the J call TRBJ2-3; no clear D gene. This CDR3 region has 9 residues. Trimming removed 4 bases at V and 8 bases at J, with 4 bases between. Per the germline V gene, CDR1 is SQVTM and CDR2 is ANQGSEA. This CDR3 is CSVGSTQYF. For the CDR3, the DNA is TGCAGCGTTGGAAGTACGCAGTATTTT.

Here the CDR3 DNA reads TGTGCCAGCAGTCCTTTCCGGGCGGGGTACTACGAGCAGTACTTC. Translating gives CASSPFRAGYYEQYF. The V gene is TRBV6-5, the J gene TRBJ2-7; D may be TRBD2 (6 bases). The CDR3 length is 15 residues. V was trimmed by 5 bases and J by 3 bases, leaving 17 bases between them. The germline V gene has CDR1 MNHEY and CDR2 SVGAGI.

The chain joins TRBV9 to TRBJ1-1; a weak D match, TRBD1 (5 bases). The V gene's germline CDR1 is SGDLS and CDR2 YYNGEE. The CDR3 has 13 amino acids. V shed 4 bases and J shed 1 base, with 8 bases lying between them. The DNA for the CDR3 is TGTGCCAGCAGCCCCCAGGGGAACACTGAAGCTTTCTTT. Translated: CASSPQGNTEAFF.

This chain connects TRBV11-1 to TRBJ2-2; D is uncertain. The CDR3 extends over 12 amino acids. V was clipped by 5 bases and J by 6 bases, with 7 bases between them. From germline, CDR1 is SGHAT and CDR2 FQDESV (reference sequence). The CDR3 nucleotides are TGTGCCAGCAGCCGTAACCCCGGGGAGCTGTTTTTT. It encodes CASSRNPGELFF.

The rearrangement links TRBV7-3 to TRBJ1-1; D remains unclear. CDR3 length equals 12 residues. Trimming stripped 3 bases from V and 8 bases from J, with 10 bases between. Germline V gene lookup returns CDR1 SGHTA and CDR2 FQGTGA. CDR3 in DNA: TGTGCCAGCAGCTTCCGACTGTCAGAAGCTTTCTTT. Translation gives CASSFRLSEAFF. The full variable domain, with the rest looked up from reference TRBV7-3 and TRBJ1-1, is GAGVSQTPSNKVTEKGKYVELRCDPISGHTALYWYRQSLGQGPEFLIYFQGTGAADDSGLPNDRFFAVRPEGSVSTLKIQRTERGDSAVYLCASSFRLSEAFFGQGTRLTVV.

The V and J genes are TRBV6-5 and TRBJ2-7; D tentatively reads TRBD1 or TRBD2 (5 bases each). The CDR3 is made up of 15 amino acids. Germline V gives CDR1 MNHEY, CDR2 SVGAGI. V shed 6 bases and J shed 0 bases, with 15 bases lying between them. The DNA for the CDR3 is TGTGCCAGCAGCCCGGGCGAGGGGAGCTCCTACGAGCAGTACTTC. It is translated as CASSPGEGSSYEQYF.

CDR3 amino acids: CASSQDPTASGTQYF. DNA for the CDR3: TGCGCCAGCAGCCAAGATCCGACAGCATCGGGGACCCAGTACTTC. The chain combines TRBV4-1 with TRBJ2-5; weak D call: TRBD1 (5 bases). CDR1 and CDR2 from the germline V gene are MGHRA and YSYEKL. The V and J ends lost 0 bases and 7 bases respectively, with 15 bases between them. The CDR3 has 15 residues.

CDR3 protein: CASSFTSGGDEQFF. Written as DNA, the CDR3 is TGTGCCAGCAGCTTTACCTCAGGGGGGGATGAGCAGTTCTTC. The chain links TRBV5-4 to TRBJ2-1; D may correspond to TRBD1 or TRBD2 (7 bases each). The V gene's germline CDR1 is SGHNT and CDR2 YYREEE (reference sequence). The CDR3 covers 14 residues. Trimming shortened V by 2 bases and J by 8 bases, and 14 bases separated the two germline ends.

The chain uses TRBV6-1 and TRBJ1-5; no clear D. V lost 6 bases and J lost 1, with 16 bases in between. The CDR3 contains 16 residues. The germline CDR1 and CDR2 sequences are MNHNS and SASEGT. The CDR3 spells CASSERLGMSNQPQHF. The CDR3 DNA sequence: TGTGCCAGCAGCGAAAGATTGGGGATGAGCAATCAGCCCCAGCATTTT.

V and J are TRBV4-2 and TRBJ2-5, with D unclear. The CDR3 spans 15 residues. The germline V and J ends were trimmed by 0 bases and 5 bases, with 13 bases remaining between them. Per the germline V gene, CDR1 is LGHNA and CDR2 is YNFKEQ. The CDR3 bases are TGTGCCAGCAGCCAAGAATACGGCTTCGGGGAGACCCAGTACTTC. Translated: CASSQEYGFGETQYF.

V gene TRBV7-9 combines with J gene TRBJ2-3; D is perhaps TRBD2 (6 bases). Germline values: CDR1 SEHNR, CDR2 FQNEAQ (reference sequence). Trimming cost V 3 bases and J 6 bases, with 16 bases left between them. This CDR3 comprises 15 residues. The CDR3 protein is CASSLGLQSADTQYF. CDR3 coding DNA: TGTGCCAGCAGCTTGGGACTGCAGTCGGCTGATACGCAGTATTTT.

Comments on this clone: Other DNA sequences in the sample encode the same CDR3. The CDR3 DNA reads TGTGCCAGCAGTTTACCGGGATCGGGCACAGATACGCAGTATTTT. Translated: CASSLPGSGTDTQYF. The chain joins TRBV28 to TRBJ2-3; a possible D gene is TRBD2 (5 bases). This CDR3 has 15 residues. Germline loops: CDR1 MDHEN, CDR2 SYDVKM. The V and J ends lost 2 bases and 1 base respectively, with 10 bases between them.

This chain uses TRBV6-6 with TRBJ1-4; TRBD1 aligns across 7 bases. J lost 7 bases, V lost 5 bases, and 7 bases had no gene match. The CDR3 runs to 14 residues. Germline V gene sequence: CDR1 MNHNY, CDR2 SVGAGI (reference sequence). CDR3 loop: CASSLRGPPEKLFF. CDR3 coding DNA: TGTGCCAGCAGTCTTAGGGGGCCCCCTGAAAAACTGTTTTTT.

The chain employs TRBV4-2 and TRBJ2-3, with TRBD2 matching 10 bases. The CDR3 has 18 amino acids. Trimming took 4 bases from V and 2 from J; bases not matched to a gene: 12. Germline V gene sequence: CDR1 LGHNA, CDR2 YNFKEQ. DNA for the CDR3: TGTGCCAGCAGCCCAAGAGGGACTAGCGACAGTCTCACAGATACGCAGTATTTT. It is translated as CASSPRGTSDSLTDTQYF.

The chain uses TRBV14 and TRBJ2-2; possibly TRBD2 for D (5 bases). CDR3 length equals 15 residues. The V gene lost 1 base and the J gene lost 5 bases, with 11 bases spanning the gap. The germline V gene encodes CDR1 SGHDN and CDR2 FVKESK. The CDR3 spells CASSQAGIGTGELFF. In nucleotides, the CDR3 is TGTGCCAGCAGCCAAGCGGGGATCGGGACCGGGGAGCTGTTTTTT.

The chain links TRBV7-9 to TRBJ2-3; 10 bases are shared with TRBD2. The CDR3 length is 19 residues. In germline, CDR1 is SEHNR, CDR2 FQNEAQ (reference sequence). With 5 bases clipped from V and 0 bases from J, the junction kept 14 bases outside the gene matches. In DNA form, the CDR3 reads TGTGCCAGCAGCCACGGGACTAGCGTAATGGGGACTAGCACAGATACGCAGTATTTT. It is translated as CASSHGTSVMGTSTDTQYF. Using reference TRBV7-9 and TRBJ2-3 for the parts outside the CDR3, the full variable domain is DTGVSQNPRHKITKRGQNVTFRCDPISEHNRLYWYRQTLGQGPEFLTYFQNEAQLEKSRLLSDRFSAERPKGSFSTLEIQRTEQGDSAMYLCASSHGTSVMGTSTDTQYFGPGTRLTVL.

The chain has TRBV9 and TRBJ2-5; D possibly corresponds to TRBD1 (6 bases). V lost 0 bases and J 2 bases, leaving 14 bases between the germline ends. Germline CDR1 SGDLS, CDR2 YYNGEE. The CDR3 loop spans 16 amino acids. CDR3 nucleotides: TGTGCCAGCAGCGTAGATTGGGGACAAAGACAAGAGACCCAGTACTTC. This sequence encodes CASSVDWGQRQETQYF.

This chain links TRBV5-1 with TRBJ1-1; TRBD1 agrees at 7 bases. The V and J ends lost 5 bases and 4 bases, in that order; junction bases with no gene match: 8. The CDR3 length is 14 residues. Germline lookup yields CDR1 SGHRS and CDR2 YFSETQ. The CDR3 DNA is TGCGCCAGCAGTCCAGACAGGGTTTCCACTGAAGCTTTCTTT. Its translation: CASSPDRVSTEAFF.

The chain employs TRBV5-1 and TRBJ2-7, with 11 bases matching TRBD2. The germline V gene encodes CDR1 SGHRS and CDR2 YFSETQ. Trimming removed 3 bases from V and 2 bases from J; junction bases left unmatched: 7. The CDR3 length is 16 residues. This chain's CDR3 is CASSWGPSGGPYEQYF. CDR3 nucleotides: TGCGCCAGCAGCTGGGGGCCTAGCGGGGGGCCCTACGAGCAGTACTTC. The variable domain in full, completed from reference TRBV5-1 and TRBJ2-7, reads KAGVTQTPRYLIKTRGQQVTLSCSPISGHRSVSWYQQTPGQGLQFLFEYFSETQRNKGNFPGRFSGRQFSNSRSEMNVSTLELGDSALYLCASSWGPSGGPYEQYFGPGTRLTVT.

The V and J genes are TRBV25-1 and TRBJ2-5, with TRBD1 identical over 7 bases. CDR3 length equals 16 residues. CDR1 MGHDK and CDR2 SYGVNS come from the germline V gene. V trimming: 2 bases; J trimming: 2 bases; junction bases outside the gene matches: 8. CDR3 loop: CASSEAAGGAQETQYF. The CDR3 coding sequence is TGTGCCAGCAGTGAAGCGGCAGGGGGTGCTCAAGAGACCCAGTACTTC. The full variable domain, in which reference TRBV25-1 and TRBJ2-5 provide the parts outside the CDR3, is EADIYQTPRYLVIGTGKKITLECSQTMGHDKMYWYQQDPGMELHLIHYSYGVNSTEKGDLSSESTVSRIRTEHFPLTLESARPSHTSQYLCASSEAAGGAQETQYFGPGTRLLVL.

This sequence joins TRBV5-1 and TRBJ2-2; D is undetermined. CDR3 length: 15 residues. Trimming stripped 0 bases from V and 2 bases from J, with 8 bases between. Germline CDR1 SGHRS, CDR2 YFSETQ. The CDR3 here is CASSLAVGNTGELFF. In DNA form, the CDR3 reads TGCGCCAGCAGCTTGGCTGTGGGTAACACCGGGGAGCTGTTTTTT.

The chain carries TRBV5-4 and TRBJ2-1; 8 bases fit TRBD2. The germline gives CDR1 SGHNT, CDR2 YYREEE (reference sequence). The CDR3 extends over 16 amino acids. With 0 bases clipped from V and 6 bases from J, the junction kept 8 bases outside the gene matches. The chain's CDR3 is CASSLASGRGVNEQFF. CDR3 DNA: TGTGCCAGCAGCTTGGCCAGCGGGAGAGGGGTCAATGAGCAGTTCTTC.